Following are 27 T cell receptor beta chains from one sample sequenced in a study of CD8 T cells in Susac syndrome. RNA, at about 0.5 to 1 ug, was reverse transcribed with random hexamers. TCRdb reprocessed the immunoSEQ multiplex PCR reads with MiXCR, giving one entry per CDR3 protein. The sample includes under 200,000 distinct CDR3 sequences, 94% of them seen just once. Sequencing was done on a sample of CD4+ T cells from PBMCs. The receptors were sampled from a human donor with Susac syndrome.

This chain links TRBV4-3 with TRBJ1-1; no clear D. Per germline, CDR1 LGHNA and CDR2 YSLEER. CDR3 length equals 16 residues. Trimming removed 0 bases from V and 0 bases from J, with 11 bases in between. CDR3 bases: TGCGCCAGCAGCCAAGATTTGACGGGTCTGAACACTGAAGCTTTCTTT. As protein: CASSQDLTGLNTEAFF.

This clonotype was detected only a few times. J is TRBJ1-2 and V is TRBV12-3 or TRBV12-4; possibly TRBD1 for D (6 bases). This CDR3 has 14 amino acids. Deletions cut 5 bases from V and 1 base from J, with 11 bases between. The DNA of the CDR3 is TGTGCCAGCAGTCAAAGGGGGGGTAACTATGGCTACACCTTC. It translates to CASSQRGGNYGYTF.

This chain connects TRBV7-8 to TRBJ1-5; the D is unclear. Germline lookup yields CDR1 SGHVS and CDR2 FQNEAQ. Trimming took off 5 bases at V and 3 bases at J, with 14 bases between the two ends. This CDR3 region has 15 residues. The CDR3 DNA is TGTGCCAGCAGCCTGGGGAGGGCCATCAATCAGCCCCAGCATTTT. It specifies CASSLGRAINQPQHF.

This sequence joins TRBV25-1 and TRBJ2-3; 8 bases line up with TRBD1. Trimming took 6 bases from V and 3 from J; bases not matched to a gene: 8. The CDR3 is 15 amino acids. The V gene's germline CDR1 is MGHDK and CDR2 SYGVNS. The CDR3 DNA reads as TGTGCCAGCAGCGACAGGACAGGGTTGACAGATACGCAGTATTTT. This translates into CASSDRTGLTDTQYF. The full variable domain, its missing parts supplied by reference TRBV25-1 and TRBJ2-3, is EADIYQTPRYLVIGTGKKITLECSQTMGHDKMYWYQQDPGMELHLIHYSYGVNSTEKGDLSSESTVSRIRTEHFPLTLESARPSHTSQYLCASSDRTGLTDTQYFGPGTRLTVL.

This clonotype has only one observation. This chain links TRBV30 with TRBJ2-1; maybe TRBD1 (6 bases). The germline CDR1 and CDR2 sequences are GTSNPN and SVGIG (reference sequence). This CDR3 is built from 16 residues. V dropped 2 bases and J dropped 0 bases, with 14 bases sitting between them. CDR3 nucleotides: TGTGCCTGGAGTTTACAAAGGGGGAGCTCCTACAATGAGCAGTTCTTC. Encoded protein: CAWSLQRGSSYNEQFF.

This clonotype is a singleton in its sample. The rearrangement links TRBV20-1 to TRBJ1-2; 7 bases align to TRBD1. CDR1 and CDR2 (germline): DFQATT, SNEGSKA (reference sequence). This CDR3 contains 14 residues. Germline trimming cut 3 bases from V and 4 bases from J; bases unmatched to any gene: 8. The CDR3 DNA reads TGCAGTGCTAGGAACGAAGGGGGCATCTATGGCTACACCTTC. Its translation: CSARNEGGIYGYTF.

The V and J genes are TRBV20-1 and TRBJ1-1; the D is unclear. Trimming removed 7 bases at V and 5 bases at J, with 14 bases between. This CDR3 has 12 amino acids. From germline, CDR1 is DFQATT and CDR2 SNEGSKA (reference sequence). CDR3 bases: TGCAGTGGGGCCAAGGGAGGGACTGAAGCTTTCTTT. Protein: CSGAKGGTEAFF.

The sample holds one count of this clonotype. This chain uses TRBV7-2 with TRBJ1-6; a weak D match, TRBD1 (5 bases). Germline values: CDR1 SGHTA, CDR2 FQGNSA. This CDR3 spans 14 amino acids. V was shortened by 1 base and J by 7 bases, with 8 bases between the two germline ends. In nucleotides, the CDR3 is TGTGCCAGCAGCTTAGTGTCAGGGAATTCACCCCTCCACTTT. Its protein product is CASSLVSGNSPLHF. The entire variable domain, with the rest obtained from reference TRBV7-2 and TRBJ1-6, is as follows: GAGVSQSPSNKVTEKGKDVELRCDPISGHTALYWYRQSLGQGLEFLIYFQGNSAPDKSGLPSDRFSAERTGGSVSTLTIQRTQQEDSAVYLCASSLVSGNSPLHFGNGTRLTVT.

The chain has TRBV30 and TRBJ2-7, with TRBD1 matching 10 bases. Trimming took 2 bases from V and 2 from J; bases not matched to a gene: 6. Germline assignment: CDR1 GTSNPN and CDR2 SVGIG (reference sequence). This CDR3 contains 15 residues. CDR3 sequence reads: CAWSTGQGGTYEQYF. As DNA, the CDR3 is TGTGCCTGGAGTACCGGACAGGGGGGAACCTACGAGCAGTACTTC.

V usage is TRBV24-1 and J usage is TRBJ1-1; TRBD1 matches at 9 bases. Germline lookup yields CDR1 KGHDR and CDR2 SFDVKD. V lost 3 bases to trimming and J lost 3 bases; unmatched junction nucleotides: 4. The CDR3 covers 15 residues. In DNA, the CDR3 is TGTGCCACCAGTGATCCGGGACAGGGCGACACTGAAGCTTTCTTT. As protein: CATSDPGQGDTEAFF.

CDR3 sequence (DNA): TGTGCCAGCAGCTTATCGCGGCTGAACACCGGGGAGCTGTTTTTT. Amino acids: CASSLSRLNTGELFF. The rearrangement uses TRBV11-2 and TRBJ2-2; no firm D call. CDR3 length: 15 amino acids. Germline V gene lookup returns CDR1 SGHAT and CDR2 FQNNGV. Trimming removed 2 bases from V and 1 base from J, with 8 bases in between.

The CDR3 spells CASSSGNLGFTGELFF. CDR3 DNA sequence: TGCGCCAGCAGCTCGGGTAATTTAGGGTTCACCGGGGAGCTGTTTTTT. The chain combines TRBV5-1 with TRBJ2-2; no definite D call. The CDR3 spans 16 residues. Germline V lookup: CDR1 SGHRS, CDR2 YFSETQ. V lost 3 bases to trimming and J lost 4 bases, with 16 bases between them.

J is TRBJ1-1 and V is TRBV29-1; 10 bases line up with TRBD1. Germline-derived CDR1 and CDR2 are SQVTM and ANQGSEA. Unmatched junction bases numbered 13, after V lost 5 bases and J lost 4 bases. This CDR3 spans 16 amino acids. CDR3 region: CSVFDPRDRGGTEAFF. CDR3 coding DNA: TGCAGCGTTTTCGACCCCCGGGACAGGGGTGGCACTGAAGCTTTCTTT.

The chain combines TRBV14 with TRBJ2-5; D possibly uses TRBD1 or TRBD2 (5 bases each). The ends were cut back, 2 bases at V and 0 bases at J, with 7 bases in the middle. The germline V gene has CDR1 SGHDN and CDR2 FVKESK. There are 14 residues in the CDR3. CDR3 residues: CASSQRDHQETQYF. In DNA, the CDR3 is TGTGCCAGCAGCCAACGGGACCACCAAGAGACCCAGTACTTC.

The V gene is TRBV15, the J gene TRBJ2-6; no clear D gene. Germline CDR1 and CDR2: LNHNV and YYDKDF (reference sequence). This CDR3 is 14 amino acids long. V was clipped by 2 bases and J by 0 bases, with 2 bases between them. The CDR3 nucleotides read TGTGCCACCAGCAGACACTCTGGGGCCAACGTCCTGACTTTC. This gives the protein CATSRHSGANVLTF.

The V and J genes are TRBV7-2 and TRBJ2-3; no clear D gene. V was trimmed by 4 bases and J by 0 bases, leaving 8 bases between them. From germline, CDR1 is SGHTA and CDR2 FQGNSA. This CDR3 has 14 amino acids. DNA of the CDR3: TGTGCCAGCAGCTCGAGACTCAGCACAGATACGCAGTATTTT. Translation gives CASSSRLSTDTQYF. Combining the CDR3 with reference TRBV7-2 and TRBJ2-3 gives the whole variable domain GAGVSQSPSNKVTEKGKDVELRCDPISGHTALYWYRQSLGQGLEFLIYFQGNSAPDKSGLPSDRFSAERTGGSVSTLTIQRTQQEDSAVYLCASSSRLSTDTQYFGPGTRLTVL.

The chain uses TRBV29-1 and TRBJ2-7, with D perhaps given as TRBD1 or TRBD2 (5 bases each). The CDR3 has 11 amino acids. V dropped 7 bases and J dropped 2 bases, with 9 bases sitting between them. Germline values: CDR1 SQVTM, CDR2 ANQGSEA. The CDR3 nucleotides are TGCAGCGCCCAGGGAGCCTACGAGCAGTACTTC. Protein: CSAQGAYEQYF.

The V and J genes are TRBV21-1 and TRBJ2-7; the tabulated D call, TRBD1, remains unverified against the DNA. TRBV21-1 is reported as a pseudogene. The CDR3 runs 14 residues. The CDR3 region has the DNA TGTGCCAGCAGCAAAGCGCTCCCGGGGGACGAGCAGTACTTC. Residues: CASSKALPGDEQYF.

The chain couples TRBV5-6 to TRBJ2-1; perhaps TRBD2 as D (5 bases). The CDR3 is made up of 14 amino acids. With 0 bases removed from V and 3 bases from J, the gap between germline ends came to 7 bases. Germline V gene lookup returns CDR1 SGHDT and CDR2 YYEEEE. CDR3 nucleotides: TGTGCCAGCAGCTTGGTCGGGATCTACAATGAGCAGTTCTTC. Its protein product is CASSLVGIYNEQFF.

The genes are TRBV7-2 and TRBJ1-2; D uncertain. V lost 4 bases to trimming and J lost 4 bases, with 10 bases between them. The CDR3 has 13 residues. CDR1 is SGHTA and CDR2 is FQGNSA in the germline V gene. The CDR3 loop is CASSSDGTYGYTF. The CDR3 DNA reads TGTGCCAGCAGCTCGGACGGTACCTATGGCTACACCTTC.

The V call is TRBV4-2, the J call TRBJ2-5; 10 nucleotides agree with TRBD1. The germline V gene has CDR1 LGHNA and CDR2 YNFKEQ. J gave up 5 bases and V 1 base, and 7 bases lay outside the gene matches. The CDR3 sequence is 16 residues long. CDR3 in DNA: TGTGCCAGCAGCCAAGTTGGGGACAGGGGCGGCGAGACCCAGTACTTC. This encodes CASSQVGDRGGETQYF.

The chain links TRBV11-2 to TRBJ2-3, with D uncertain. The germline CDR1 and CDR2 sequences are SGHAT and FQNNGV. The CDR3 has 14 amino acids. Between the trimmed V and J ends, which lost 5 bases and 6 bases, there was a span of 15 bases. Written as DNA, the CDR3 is TGTGCCAGCAGCCAAGCGCGCCGTGGGGATACGCAGTATTTT. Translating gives CASSQARRGDTQYF.

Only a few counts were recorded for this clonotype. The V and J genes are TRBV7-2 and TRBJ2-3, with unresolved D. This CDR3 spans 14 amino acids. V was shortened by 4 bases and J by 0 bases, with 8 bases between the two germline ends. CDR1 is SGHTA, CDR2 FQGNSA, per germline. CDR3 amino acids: CASSSRGSTDTQYF. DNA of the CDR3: TGTGCCAGCAGCTCCCGAGGAAGCACAGATACGCAGTATTTT.

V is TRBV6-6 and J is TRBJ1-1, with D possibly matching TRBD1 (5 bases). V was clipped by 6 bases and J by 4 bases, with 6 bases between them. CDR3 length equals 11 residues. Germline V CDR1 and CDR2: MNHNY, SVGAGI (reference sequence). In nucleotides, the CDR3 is TGTGCCAGCAGAACAGGCACTGAAGCTTTCTTT. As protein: CASRTGTEAFF.

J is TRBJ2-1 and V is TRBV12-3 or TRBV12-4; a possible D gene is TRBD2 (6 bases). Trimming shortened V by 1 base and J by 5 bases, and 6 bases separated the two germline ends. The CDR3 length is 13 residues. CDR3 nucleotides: TGTGCCAGCAGTTTAGAGCGGGACAATGAGCAGTTCTTC. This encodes CASSLERDNEQFF.

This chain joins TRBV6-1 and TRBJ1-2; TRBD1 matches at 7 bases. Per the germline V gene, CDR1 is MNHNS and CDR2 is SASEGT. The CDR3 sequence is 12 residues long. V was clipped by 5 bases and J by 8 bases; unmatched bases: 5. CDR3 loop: CASSKQGRGYTF. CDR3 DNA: TGTGCCAGCAGTAAACAGGGGCGCGGCTACACCTTC.

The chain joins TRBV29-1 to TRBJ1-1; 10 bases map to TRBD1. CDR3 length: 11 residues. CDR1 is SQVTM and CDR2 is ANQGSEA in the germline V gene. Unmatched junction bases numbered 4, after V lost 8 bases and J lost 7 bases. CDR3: CSTGTGDEAFF. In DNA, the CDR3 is TGCAGCACAGGGACAGGGGATGAAGCTTTCTTT.